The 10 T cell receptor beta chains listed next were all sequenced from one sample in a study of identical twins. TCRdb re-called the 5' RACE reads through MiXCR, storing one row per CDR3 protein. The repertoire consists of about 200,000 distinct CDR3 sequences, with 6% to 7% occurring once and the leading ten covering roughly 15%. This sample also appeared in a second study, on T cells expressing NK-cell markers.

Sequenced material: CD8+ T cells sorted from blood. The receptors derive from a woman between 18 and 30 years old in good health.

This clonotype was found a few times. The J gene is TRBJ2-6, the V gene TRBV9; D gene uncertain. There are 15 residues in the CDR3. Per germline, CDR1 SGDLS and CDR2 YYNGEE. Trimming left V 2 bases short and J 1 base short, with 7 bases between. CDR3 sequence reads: CASSVKGSGANVLTF. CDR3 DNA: TGTGCCAGCAGCGTGAAGGGTTCTGGGGCCAACGTCCTGACTTTC.

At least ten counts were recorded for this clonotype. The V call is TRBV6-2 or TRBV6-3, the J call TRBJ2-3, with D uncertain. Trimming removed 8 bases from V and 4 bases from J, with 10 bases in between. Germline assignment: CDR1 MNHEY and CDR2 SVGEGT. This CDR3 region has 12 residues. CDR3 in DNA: TGTGCCAGCCGGACGCTAGCAGATACGCAGTATTTT. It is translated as CASRTLADTQYF.

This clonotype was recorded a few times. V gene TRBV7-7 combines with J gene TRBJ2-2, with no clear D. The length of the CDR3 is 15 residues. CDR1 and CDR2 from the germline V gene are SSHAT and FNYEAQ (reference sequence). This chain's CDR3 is CATSLSWRSTGELFF. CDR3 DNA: TGTGCAACCAGCTTAAGCTGGCGTAGCACCGGGGAGCTGTTTTTT.

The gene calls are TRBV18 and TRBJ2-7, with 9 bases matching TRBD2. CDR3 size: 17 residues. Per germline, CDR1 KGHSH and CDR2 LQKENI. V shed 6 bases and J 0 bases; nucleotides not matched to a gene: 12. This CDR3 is CASSPKAGGRSSYEQYF. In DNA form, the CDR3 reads TGTGCCAGCTCTCCGAAAGCGGGAGGAAGGAGCTCCTACGAGCAGTACTTC.

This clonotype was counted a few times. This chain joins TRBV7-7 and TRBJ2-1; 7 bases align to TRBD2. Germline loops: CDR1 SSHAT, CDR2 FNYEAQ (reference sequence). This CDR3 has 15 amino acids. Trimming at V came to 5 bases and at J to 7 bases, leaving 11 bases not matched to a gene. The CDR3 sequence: CASSTFFGLGNEQFF. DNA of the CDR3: TGTGCCAGCAGCACCTTCTTTGGACTAGGGAATGAGCAGTTCTTC.

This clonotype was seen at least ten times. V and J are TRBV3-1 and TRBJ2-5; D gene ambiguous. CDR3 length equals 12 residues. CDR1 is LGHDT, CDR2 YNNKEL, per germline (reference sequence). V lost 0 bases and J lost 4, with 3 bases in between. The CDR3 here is CASSQEAETQYF. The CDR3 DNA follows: TGTGCCAGCAGCCAAGAAGCAGAGACCCAGTACTTC.

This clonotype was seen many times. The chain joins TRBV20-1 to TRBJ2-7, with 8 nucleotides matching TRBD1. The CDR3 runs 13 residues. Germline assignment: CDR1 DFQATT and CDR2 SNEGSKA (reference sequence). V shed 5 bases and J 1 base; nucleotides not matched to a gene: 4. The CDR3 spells CSAAQGGSYEQYF. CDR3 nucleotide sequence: TGCAGTGCTGCACAGGGGGGATCCTACGAGCAGTACTTC.

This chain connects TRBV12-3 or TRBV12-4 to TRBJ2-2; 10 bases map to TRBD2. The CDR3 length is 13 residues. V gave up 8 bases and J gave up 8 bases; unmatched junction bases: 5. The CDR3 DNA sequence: TGTGCCAGCGCTAGCGGGAGAACAGGGGAGCTGTTTTTT. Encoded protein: CASASGRTGELFF.

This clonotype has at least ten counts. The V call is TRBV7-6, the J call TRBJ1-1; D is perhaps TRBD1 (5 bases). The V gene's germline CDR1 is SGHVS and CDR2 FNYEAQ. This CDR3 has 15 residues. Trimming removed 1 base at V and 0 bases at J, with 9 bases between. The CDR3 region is CASSLGVDMNTEAFF. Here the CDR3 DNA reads TGTGCCAGCAGCTTAGGTGTGGACATGAACACTGAAGCTTTCTTT.

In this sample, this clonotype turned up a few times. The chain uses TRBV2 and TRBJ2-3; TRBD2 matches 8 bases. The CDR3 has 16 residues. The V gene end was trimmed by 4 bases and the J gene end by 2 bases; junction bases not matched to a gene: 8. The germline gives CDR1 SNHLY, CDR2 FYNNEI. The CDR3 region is CASSVRYSGITDTQYF. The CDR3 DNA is TGTGCCAGCAGTGTACGATATAGCGGGATCACAGATACGCAGTATTTT.